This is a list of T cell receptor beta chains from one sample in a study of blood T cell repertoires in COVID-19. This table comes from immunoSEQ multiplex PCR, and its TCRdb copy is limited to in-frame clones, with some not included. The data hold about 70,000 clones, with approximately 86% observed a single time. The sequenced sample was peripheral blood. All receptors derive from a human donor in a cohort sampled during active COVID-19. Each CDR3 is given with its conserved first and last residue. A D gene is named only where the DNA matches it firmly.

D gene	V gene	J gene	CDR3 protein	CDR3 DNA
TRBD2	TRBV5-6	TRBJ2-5	CASSATSVQETQYF	TGTGCCAGCAGCGCTACTAGCGTCCAAGAGACCCAGTACTTC
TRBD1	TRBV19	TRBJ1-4	CASSMHQTGKNEKLFF	TGTGCCAGTAGTATGCATCAGACAGGGAAGAATGAAAAACTGTTTTTT
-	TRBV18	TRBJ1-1	CASSPPSRGTEAFF	TGTGCCAGCTCACCACCGTCGCGGGGCACTGAAGCTTTCTTT
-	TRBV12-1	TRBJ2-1	CASSKGTSGGASYNEQFF	TGTGCCAGCAGCAAGGGGACTAGCGGGGGGGCCTCCTACAATGAGCAGTTCTTC
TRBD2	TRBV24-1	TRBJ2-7	CATSDTTAGLYEQYF	TGTGCCACCAGTGATACGACAGCGGGGTTGTACGAGCAGTACTTC
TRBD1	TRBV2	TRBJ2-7	CASSQQGARYEQYF	TGTGCCAGCAGCCAACAGGGGGCCCGATACGAGCAGTACTTC
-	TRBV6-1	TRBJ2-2	CASSEDRTVGTGELFF	TGTGCCAGCAGTGAAGACAGGACGGTTGGCACCGGGGAGCTGTTTTTT
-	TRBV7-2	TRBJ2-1	CASSSDSSGEQFF	TGTGCCAGCAGCAGCGACTCGAGCGGTGAGCAGTTCTTC
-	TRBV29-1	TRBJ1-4	CSVGTAFNEKLFF	TGCAGCGTTGGGACAGCTTTTAATGAAAAACTGTTTTTT
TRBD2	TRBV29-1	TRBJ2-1	CSDMGGRNEQFF	TGCAGCGATATGGGGGGGAGGAATGAGCAGTTCTTC
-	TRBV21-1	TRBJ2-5	CASSKVRDRREKETQYF	TGTGCCAGCAGCAAAGTCCGGGACAGGAGGGAAAAAGAGACCCAGTACTTC